The source of this T cell receptor beta chain is a study of T cells in localized non-small cell lung cancer. Notes on the study in general: Measurement of T cell clonality placed uninvolved adjacent lung highest, above the level in tumor. With higher T cell density in blood came longer overall survival. Only one tumor region went through sequencing, so heterogeneity may still be there.

The CDR3 runs to 12 residues. Looked up from germline, CDR1 is SGHRS and CDR2 is YFSETQ. Between the trimmed V and J ends, which lost 4 bases and 7 bases, there was a span of 11 bases. The repertoire was sequenced with immunoSEQ multiplex PCR; TCRdb's copy has only in-frame clones and lacks some. Altogether over 25,000 clones are present, roughly 90% being singletons, with the ten largest covering approximately 7.5%. Points on this clone: Its antigen is unknown.

V gene TRBV5-1 combines with J gene TRBJ1-1; no reliable D call. The sample here was peripheral blood, taken before any cancer treatment. The source is a male donor aged 60 or older with stage I lung adenocarcinoma. The CDR3 loop is CASSGSADEAFF. In DNA, the CDR3 is TGCGCCAGCAGCGGGAGCGCAGATGAAGCTTTCTTT.